This T cell receptor beta chain came from a study of blood T cell repertoires in COVID-19 (dated by TCRdb to 2019 to 2021). Some background on the complete study: The collaborator samples originated in the United States, Italy and Spain and spanned the acute and convalescent phases of COVID-19. Samples came from the ongoing ImmuneRACE study (first 160 participants) plus 1,254 subjects from 6 global collaborators. The dataset comprised deeply sampled blood TCRbeta repertoires from subjects exposed to, actively infected with, or recovered from COVID-19. HLA class I and class II types, where available, came from metadata supplied by the sample provider rather than from assay-based typing. The material from the prospective study consisted of cDNA or gDNA derived from T cells, B-cell-depleted T cells, or PBMCs. The sample metadata nearly always contained a de-identified subject ID, COVID-19 status, age in years and sex. The repertoires were made available in a free public database intended to serve as a resource for research on the immune response to SARS-CoV-2. Overall study outcomes, separate from this receptor: How much clinical and demographic metadata was included differed by source and by participant, and the metadata was provided uncurated.

From its cysteine to its phenylalanine, the CDR3 spans 15 amino acids. Just the 45-base CDR3 DNA is kept, in frame starting at base 1. Germline trimming: 4 bases from V, 3 bases from J; junction bases outside gene matches: 8. CDR1 LGHDT and CDR2 YNNKEL are derived from the germline V gene (reference sequence). As concerns this clone: It lacks a known antigen. The input lacks base qualities; no much larger clone sits a single base away.

TCRbeta CDR3 regions were amplified from genomic DNA using the immunoSEQ Assay, a bias-controlled multiplex PCR. For the original study's pipeline: Within the assay, amplification of reference gene primers was used to estimate how many nucleated cells each sample contained. To quantify the absolute abundance of each unique TCRbeta CDR3 rearrangement, sequence reads were collapsed and filtered. For each sample, productive Simpson clonality was calculated as the square root of Simpson's diversity index over productive rearrangements. TCRdb took this table from immuneACCESS and kept in-frame rearrangements with V and J called. Such tables lack part of the clones; where checked against another copy, unresolved V genes explain under half of the gap, and the rest is unexplained. V and J calls and clone size are given by that table; D and trimming were obtained from the DNA. This sample lists roughly 400,000 clones; approximately 90% were detected once. The ten largest clones take up roughly 0.9% of the sample.

Participants in the prospective study were aged 18 to 89 years, lived in under 30 United States geographic areas, and enrolled through a virtual design. Cohort assignment in the prospective study relied on participant-reported clinical history from a screening survey and a study questionnaire. Exposed participants had been in contact with someone with a PCR-confirmed or clinician-diagnosed COVID-19 case within 2 weeks of study entry. In the prospective study, whole blood, serum and a nasopharyngeal or oropharyngeal swab were collected from each participant by mobile phlebotomists. Additional blood draws and questionnaires over an approximately 2-month period could optionally be provided by prospective study participants. Before DNA extraction, prospective study blood samples were shipped either frozen or at room temperature.

The sequenced material came from PBMCs or T cells enriched from blood (not recorded which). The rearrangement joined TRBV3-1 (or the pseudogene TRBV3-2) to TRBJ1-2, and 7 junction bases match TRBD1. This clonotype was sampled from a woman aged 40 to 50 who had been exposed to COVID-19. For the CDR3, the sequence is CASSRSTGTYYGYTF. The sequence in DNA is TGTGCCAGCAGCCGATCGACAGGGACATACTATGGCTACACCTTC.